Below, 2 T cell receptor beta chains from the same sample are listed, as sequenced in a study of blood T cell repertoires in COVID-19. The data were produced by immunoSEQ multiplex PCR, yet TCRdb's version contains in-frame clones alone and is incomplete. The sample comprises 180,000 or so clones, about 89% of which are singletons, and 0.7% to 0.9% rests with the top ten. Sequenced material: PBMCs or T cells enriched from blood (not recorded which). These receptors were obtained from a woman between 18 and 30 years old who had recovered from COVID-19.

This chain links TRBV28 with TRBJ1-1; tentatively, D is TRBD1 (6 bases). This CDR3 is 17 amino acids long. CDR1 is MDHEN, CDR2 SYDVKM, per germline. V was shortened by 5 bases and J by 0 bases, with 19 bases between the two germline ends. The CDR3 is CASSPYYRARLNTEAFF. The CDR3 DNA sequence: TGTGCCAGCAGTCCATACTACAGGGCGCGTTTGAACACTGAAGCTTTCTTT.

The rearrangement joins TRBV18 to TRBJ2-4; D ambiguous. From germline, CDR1 is KGHSH and CDR2 LQKENI. The CDR3 loop spans 14 amino acids. Trimming pared 2 bases from V and 7 bases from J, leaving 12 bases between. The CDR3 region is CASSPDTGRNIQYF. The CDR3 DNA reads TGTGCCAGCTCACCAGATACGGGTAGGAACATTCAGTACTTC.